The 12 T cell receptor beta chains reported below all come from one sample, sequenced in a study of T cell responses to AZD1222 COVID-19 vaccine (dated by TCRdb to the early 2020s). Sample time point, as interpreted from the label and publication: about 28 days (+/-7) after the second vaccine dose. The treatment or condition tag for this specimen amounts to: meningococcal conjugate vaccine given as trial control. Library construction relied on the immunoSEQ multiplex PCR assay. TCRdb provides this immuneACCESS table in a form limited to in-frame rearrangements. Some clones are lacking; in checked studies, under half of them reflect an unresolved V gene, and why the rest are absent is not known. The sample profile shows 130,000 to 150,000 clones; around 90% of them were found once. Approximately 5.6% of the sample goes to the ten largest clones. Sequenced material: peripheral blood, taken 28 days after the second dose of the MenACWY control vaccine. These TCRs come from an adult who received the MenACWY meningococcal vaccine as a control.

J is TRBJ1-3 and V is TRBV27; 8 bases are shared with TRBD1. The CDR3 is made up of 20 amino acids. The V and J ends lost 5 bases and 3 bases, in that order; junction bases with no gene match: 21. CDR1 is MNHEY and CDR2 is SMNVEV in the germline V gene (reference sequence). The CDR3 DNA is TGTGCCAGCAGTCCAAACCCCCGGGACAGGTCGTCAAATTTTGGAAACACCATATATTTT. As protein: CASSPNPRDRSSNFGNTIYF.

This clone was seen once. The J gene is TRBJ1-3, the V gene TRBV5-1; no clear D gene. This CDR3 comprises 15 residues. Trimming removed 1 base at V and 4 bases at J, with 12 bases between. Germline CDR1 SGHRS, CDR2 YFSETQ. The CDR3 region is CASSLNFLGGNTIYF. CDR3 nucleotides: TGCGCCAGCAGCTTGAACTTTTTAGGGGGAAACACCATATATTTT.

The chain recombines TRBV5-4 with TRBJ2-2; D is uncertain. Trimming took off 1 base at V and 6 bases at J, with 4 bases between the two ends. The CDR3 runs 12 residues. The germline V gene has CDR1 SGHNT and CDR2 YYREEE (reference sequence). CDR3 sequence (DNA): TGTGCCAGCAGCTTGTGGTCCGGGGAGCTGTTTTTT. Amino acids: CASSLWSGELFF.

V and J are TRBV3-1 (or the pseudogene TRBV3-2) and TRBJ2-7; the match to TRBD2 covers 8 bases. The ends lost 0 bases at V and 7 bases at J; junction bases unmatched: 5. The CDR3 runs to 14 residues. The V gene's germline CDR1 is LGHDT and CDR2 YNNKEL (reference sequence). Here the CDR3 reads CASSQDRSGREQYF. As DNA, the CDR3 is TGTGCCAGCAGCCAAGATAGAAGCGGGAGAGAGCAGTACTTC.

The J gene is TRBJ2-7, the V gene TRBV6-5; TRBD1 or TRBD2 may be the D gene (6 bases each). This CDR3 is 13 amino acids long. In germline, CDR1 is MNHEY, CDR2 SVGAGI. Deletions cut 5 bases from V and 3 bases from J, with 11 bases between. Written as DNA, the CDR3 is TGTGCCAGCAGTCACGAGGGGGGCTACGAGCAGTACTTC. Translating it yields CASSHEGGYEQYF.

This clone was observed a single time. CDR3 protein: CASSPPGRSTDTQYF. The CDR3 DNA sequence: TGTGCCAGCTCACCACCCGGCCGTAGCACAGATACGCAGTATTTT. V is TRBV18 and J is TRBJ2-3, with D hard to call. Germline V gene data show CDR1 as KGHSH and CDR2 as LQKENI. Trimming removed 0 bases at V and 0 bases at J, with 7 bases between. The CDR3 is 15 amino acids.

The V gene is TRBV4-3, the J gene TRBJ2-5, with D possibly being TRBD2 (6 bases). V was pared by 4 bases and J by 2 bases, with 14 bases between. CDR3 length: 15 amino acids. Per germline, CDR1 LGHNA and CDR2 YSLEER. Here the CDR3 DNA reads TGCGCCAGCAGCCGTAACGGGGACTCTCAAGAGACCCAGTACTTC. Translated, it gives CASSRNGDSQETQYF.

This clone was seen once. The chain links TRBV7-9 to TRBJ2-1; D is perhaps TRBD2 (6 bases). Germline CDR1 is SEHNR and CDR2 is FQNEAQ (reference sequence). The CDR3 runs 15 residues. Trimming took 4 bases from V and 7 from J, leaving 17 bases between them. The CDR3 DNA reads TGTGCCAGCAGCTGGAGCGGGTCCACAAGAAATGAGCAGTTCTTC. This gives the protein CASSWSGSTRNEQFF.

This rearrangement joins TRBV4-3 to TRBJ2-1, with 8 bases lining up with TRBD2. Germline V CDR1 and CDR2: LGHNA, YSLEER. This CDR3 contains 16 residues. V shed 0 bases, J shed 4 bases, and the junction held 5 bases outside the gene matches. CDR3 loop: CASSQDTGGKYNEQFF. The CDR3 DNA sequence: TGCGCCAGCAGCCAAGATACGGGAGGGAAGTACAATGAGCAGTTCTTC.

The rearrangement uses TRBV5-8 and TRBJ2-2; TRBD2 might be the D (6 bases). The germline gives CDR1 SGHTS, CDR2 YDEGEE. There are 15 residues in the CDR3. Trimming cost V 2 bases and J 0 bases, with 8 bases left between them. CDR3 coding DNA: TGTGCCAGCAGCTTTCGGGGGACGAACACCGGGGAGCTGTTTTTT. Residues: CASSFRGTNTGELFF. The full variable domain, completed using reference TRBV5-8 and TRBJ2-2, is EAGVTQSPTHLIKTRGQQATLRCSPISGHTSVYWYQQALGLGLQFLLWYDEGEERNRGNFPPRFSGRQFPNYSSELNVNALELEDSALYLCASSFRGTNTGELFFGEGSRLTVL.

This clone was observed a handful of times. The rearrangement joins TRBV19 to TRBJ1-2; D might be TRBD1 (6 bases). This CDR3 spans 16 amino acids. Germline V gives CDR1 LNHDA, CDR2 SQIVND (reference sequence). The V end was cut by 3 bases, the J end by 8 bases, with 22 bases between. The CDR3 DNA reads TGTGCCAGTAGTATTTTCGACGGACAGACCCTGGAGGGCTACACCTTC. Encoded protein: CASSIFDGQTLEGYTF.

This chain links TRBV9 with TRBJ2-6; the D gene could be TRBD1 or TRBD2 (5 bases each). V was shortened by 3 bases and J by 4 bases, with 17 bases between the two germline ends. This CDR3 region has 17 residues. CDR1 is SGDLS, CDR2 YYNGEE, per germline. CDR3 amino acids: CASSERGGSSGANVLTF. The CDR3 DNA sequence: TGTGCCAGCAGCGAGAGGGGTGGGTCTTCAGGGGCCAACGTCCTGACTTTC. The variable domain in full, with the rest retrieved from reference TRBV9 and TRBJ2-6, is DSGVTQTPKHLITATGQRVTLRCSPRSGDLSVYWYQQSLDQGLQFLIQYYNGEERAKGNILERFSAQQFPDLHSELNLSSLELGDSALYFCASSERGGSSGANVLTFGAGSRLTVL.